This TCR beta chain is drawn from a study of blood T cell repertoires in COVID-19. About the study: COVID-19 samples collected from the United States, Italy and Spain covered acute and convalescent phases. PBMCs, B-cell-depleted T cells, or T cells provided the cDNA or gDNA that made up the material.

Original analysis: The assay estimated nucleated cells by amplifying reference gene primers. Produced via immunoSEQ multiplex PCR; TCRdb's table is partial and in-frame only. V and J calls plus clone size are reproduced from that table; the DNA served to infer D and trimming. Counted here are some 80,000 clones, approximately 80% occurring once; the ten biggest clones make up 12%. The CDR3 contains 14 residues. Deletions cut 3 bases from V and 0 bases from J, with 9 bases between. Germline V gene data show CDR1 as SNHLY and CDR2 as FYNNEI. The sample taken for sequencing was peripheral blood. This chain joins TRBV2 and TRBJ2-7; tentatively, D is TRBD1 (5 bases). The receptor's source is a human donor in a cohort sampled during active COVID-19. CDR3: CASSDQGLSYEQYF. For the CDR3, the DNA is TGTGCCAGCAGTGATCAGGGCCTCTCCTACGAGCAGTACTTC. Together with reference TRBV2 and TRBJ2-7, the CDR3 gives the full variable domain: EPEVTQTPSHQVTQMGQEVILRCVPISNHLYFYWYRQILGQKVEFLVSFYNNEISEKSEIFDDQFSVERPDGSNFTLKIRSTKLEDSAMYFCASSDQGLSYEQYFGPGTRLTVT.